The rows below give T cell receptor beta chains drawn from one sample of a study of blood T cells in healthy people across ages. In TCRdb, the 5' RACE reads were re-called with MiXCR into one record per CDR3 protein. This sample has about a million distinct CDR3 sequences, with around 49% found just once. Sequencing was done on a sample of blood. Every receptor here comes from a man aged 25-45 years in good health. Both conserved end residues are part of each CDR3. The D gene is left open where the match is weak. Clone size is given for some rows only: seen once, a few or many times, or a class if the clone is expanded.

j_call clone_size d_call v_call cdr3_nt cdr3_aa
TRBJ2-5 NA TRBD2 TRBV14 TGTGCCAGCAGCCAGAGACCCGGGACTAGCGGGGGAGGCTTTCAAGAGACCCAGTACTTC CASSQRPGTSGGGFQETQYF
TRBJ2-2 NA NA TRBV4-3 TGCGCCAGCAGCCAAGGAGATGGGCGGGGAACGAACACCGGGGAGCTGTTTTTT CASSQGDGRGTNTGELFF
TRBJ2-5 few TRBD2 TRBV20-1 TGCAGTGCCAGGACTAGGTCTTGGGCCCAGTACTTC CSARTRSWAQYF
TRBJ2-7 NA NA TRBV11-1 TGTACCAGCAGCTTAGGGGGAGGTGCCTACGAGCAGTACTTC CTSSLGGGAYEQYF
TRBJ2-7 NA NA TRBV4-1 TGCGCCAGCAGCAACCCGGCAGGGAACTACGAGCAGTACTTC CASSNPAGNYEQYF
TRBJ1-5 few TRBD1 TRBV7-8 TGTGCCAGCAGCTTATTGGACAGGGGCGTTCAGCCCCAGCATTTT CASSLLDRGVQPQHF
TRBJ1-4 NA NA TRBV7-2 TGTGCCAGCAGCTGGGGACCCCAACGGGGAGAAAAACTGTTTTTT CASSWGPQRGEKLFF
TRBJ2-1 NA NA TRBV7-9 TGTGCCAGCAGCTTAGGTAGACTTTTGGATGAGCAGTTCTTC CASSLGRLLDEQFF
TRBJ2-1 many TRBD2 TRBV4-1 TGCGCCAGCAGCTCATCTAGCGGGGGGGCAGTATGGGAGCAGTTCTTC CASSSSSGGAVWEQFF
TRBJ2-1 NA TRBD1 TRBV3-1 TGTGTCAGCGGCGAGCAAGGACAGGGGATCGATGAGCAGTTCTTC CVSGEQGQGIDEQFF
TRBJ2-7 NA TRBD2 TRBV27 TGTGCCAGCAGATCCCTGGGGGGAGGGATCTCCTACGAGCAGTACTTC CASRSLGGGISYEQYF
TRBJ2-3 NA NA TRBV7-9 TGTGCCAGCAGCTTAGTCACTCCGGGGAATACGCAGTATTTT CASSLVTPGNTQYF
TRBJ1-1 NA TRBD1 TRBV14 TGTGCCAGCAGCCAACGGGCAGGGGGCCTTTTTTGGGCTGAAGCTTTCTTT CASSQRAGGLFWAEAFF
TRBJ1-5 NA NA TRBV3-1 TGTGCCAGCAGCCAACAGATCTATCAGCCCCAGCATTTT CASSQQIYQPQHF
TRBJ2-3 once NA TRBV20-1 TGCAGTGCTAGAGACTCGAGGGTGGGAACAGATACGCAGTATTTT CSARDSRVGTDTQYF
TRBJ1-6 NA NA TRBV7-2 TGTGCCAGCAGCTTAGGGATACAGGGAAGCGGATCACCCCTCCACTTT CASSLGIQGSGSPLHF
TRBJ2-7 few NA TRBV18 TGTGCCAGCTCACCGGGCAGCGACTACGAGCAGTACTTC CASSPGSDYEQYF
TRBJ1-4 NA TRBD1 TRBV6-5 TGTGCCAGCAGTTACTTAGTGGCAGGGGGCGAAAAACTGTTTTTT CASSYLVAGGEKLFF
TRBJ1-1 NA NA TRBV7-9 TGTGCCAGCAGCTACCTGGCGGACGGTAACACTGAAGCTTTCTTT CASSYLADGNTEAFF
TRBJ1-1 few NA TRBV10-3 TGTGCCATCAGTGAGTCGGGTACCGGAGGGACTGAAGCTTTCTTT CAISESGTGGTEAFF
TRBJ2-6 NA TRBD1 TRBV3-1 TGTGCCAGCAGCCTCCAGGGACAGGGTTCTGGGGCCAACGTCCTGACTTTC CASSLQGQGSGANVLTF
TRBJ1-2 few NA TRBV7-2 TGTGCCAGCAGCTTAGCGTCCTCGGGGGAAGGTAGCTATGGCTACACCTTC CASSLASSGEGSYGYTF